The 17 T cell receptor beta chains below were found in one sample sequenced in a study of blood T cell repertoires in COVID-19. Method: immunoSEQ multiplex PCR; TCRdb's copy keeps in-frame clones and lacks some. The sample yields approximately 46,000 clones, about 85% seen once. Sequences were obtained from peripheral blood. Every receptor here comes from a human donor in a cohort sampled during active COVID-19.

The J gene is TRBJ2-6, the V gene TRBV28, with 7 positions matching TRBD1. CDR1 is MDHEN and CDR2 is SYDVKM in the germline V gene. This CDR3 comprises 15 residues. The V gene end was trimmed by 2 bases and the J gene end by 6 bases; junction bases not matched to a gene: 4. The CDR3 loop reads CASSLATGMANVLTF. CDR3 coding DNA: TGTGCCAGCAGTTTAGCGACAGGGATGGCCAACGTCCTGACTTTC.

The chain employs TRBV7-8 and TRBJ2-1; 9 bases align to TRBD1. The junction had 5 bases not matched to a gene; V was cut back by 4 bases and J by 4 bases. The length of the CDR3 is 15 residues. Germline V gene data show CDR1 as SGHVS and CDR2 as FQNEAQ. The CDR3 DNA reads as TGTGCCAGCAGCTCAACAGGGGGCGGTTACAATGAGCAGTTCTTC. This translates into CASSSTGGGYNEQFF.

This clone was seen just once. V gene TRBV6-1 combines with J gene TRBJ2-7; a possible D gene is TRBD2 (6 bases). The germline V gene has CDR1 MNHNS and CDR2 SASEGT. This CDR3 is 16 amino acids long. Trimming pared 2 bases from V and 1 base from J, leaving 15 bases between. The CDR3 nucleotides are TGTGCCAGCAGTGAACGATGGGGGACTCGGTCCTACGAGCAGTACTTC. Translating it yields CASSERWGTRSYEQYF.

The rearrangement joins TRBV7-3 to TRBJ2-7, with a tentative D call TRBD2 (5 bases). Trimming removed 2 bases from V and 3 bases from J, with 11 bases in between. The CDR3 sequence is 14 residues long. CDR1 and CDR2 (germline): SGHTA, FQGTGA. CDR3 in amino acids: CASSLESGFYEQYF. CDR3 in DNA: TGTGCCAGCAGCTTAGAGTCGGGATTCTACGAGCAGTACTTC.

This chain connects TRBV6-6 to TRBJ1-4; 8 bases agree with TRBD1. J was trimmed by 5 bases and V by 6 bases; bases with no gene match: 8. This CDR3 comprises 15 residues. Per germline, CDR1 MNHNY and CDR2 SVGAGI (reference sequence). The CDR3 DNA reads TGTGCCAGCAGCCGAAGGACAGGGCTGAATGAAAAACTGTTTTTT. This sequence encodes CASSRRTGLNEKLFF.

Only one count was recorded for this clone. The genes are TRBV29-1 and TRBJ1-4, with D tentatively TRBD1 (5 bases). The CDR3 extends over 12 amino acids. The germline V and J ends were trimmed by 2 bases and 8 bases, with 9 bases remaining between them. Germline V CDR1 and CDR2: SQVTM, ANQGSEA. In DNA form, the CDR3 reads TGCAGCGTTGAAACAGGACGGGAAAAACTGTTTTTT. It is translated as CSVETGREKLFF.

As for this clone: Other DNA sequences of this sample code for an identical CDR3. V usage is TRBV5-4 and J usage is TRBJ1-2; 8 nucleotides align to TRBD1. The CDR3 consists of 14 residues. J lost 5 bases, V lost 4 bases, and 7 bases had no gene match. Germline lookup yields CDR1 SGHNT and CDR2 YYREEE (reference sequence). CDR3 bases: TGTGCCAGCAGCCCCAGGACAGGGTGGTATGGCTACACCTTC. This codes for CASSPRTGWYGYTF.

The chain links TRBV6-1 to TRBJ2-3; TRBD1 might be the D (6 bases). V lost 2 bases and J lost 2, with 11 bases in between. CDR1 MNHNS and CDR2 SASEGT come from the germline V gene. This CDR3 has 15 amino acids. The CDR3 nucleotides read TGTGCCAGCAGTGAATCCAGGGGCTACACAGATACGCAGTATTTT. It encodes CASSESRGYTDTQYF.

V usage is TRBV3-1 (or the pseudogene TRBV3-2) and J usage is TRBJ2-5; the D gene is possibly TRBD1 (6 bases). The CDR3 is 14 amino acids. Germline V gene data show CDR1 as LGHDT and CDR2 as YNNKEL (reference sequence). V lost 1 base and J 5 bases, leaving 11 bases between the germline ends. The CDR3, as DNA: TGTGCCAGCAGCCAAGGACAGGTCCATGAGACCCAGTACTTC. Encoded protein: CASSQGQVHETQYF.

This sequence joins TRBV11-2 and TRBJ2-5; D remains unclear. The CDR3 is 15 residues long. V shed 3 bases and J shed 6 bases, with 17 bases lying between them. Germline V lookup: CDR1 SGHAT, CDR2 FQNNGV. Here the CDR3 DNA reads TGTGCCAGCAGCTTGGGCCGCCTCGGTTTGCAGACCCAGTACTTC. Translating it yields CASSLGRLGLQTQYF. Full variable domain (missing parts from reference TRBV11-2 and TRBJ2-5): EAGVAQSPRYKIIEKRQSVAFWCNPISGHATLYWYQQILGQGPKLLIQFQNNGVVDDSQLPKDRFSAERLKGVDSTLKIQPAKLEDSAVYLCASSLGRLGLQTQYFGPGTRLLVL.

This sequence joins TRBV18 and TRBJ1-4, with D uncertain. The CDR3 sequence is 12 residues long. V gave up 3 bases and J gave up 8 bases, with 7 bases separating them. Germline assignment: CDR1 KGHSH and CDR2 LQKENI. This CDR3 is CASSPPEEKLFF. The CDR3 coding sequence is TGTGCCAGCTCACCCCCGGAGGAAAAACTGTTTTTT. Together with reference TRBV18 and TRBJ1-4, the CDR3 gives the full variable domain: NAGVMQNPRHLVRRRGQEARLRCSPMKGHSHVYWYRQLPEEGLKFMVYLQKENIIDESGMPKERFSAEFPKEGPSILRIQQVVRGDSAAYFCASSPPEEKLFFGSGTQLSVL.

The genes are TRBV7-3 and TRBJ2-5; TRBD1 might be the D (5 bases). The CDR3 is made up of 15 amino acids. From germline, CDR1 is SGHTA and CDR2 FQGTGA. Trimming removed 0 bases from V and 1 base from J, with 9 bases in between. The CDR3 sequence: CASSLTGDPQETQYF. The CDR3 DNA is TGTGCCAGCAGCTTAACAGGGGATCCCCAAGAGACCCAGTACTTC.

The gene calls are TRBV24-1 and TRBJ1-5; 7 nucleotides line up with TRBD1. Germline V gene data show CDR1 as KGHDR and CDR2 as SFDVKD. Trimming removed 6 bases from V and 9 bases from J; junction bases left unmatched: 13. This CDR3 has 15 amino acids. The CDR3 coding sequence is TGTGCCACCAGTCCCTCCTACGCAGGGGGAGGGCCCCAGCATTTT. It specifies CATSPSYAGGGPQHF.

CDR3 region: CASSRGLLSSYNEQFF. As DNA, the CDR3 is TGTGCCAGCAGCCGCGGACTTCTAAGCTCCTACAATGAGCAGTTCTTC. The rearrangement links TRBV7-6 to TRBJ2-1, with D possibly matching TRBD2 (5 bases). The CDR3 is made up of 16 amino acids. The ends were cut back, 5 bases at V and 0 bases at J, with 14 bases in the middle. From germline, CDR1 is SGHVS and CDR2 FNYEAQ. The full variable domain, rest sourced from reference TRBV7-6 and TRBJ2-1, is GAGVSQSPRYKVTKRGQDVALRCDPISGHVSLYWYRQALGQGPEFLTYFNYEAQQDKSGLPNDRFSAERPEGSISTLTIQRTEQRDSAMYRCASSRGLLSSYNEQFFGPGTRLTVL.

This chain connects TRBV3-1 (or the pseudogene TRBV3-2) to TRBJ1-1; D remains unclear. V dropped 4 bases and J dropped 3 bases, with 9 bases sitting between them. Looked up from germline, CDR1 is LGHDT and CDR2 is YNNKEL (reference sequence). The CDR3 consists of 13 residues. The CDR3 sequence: CASSPRIDTEAFF. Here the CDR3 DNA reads TGTGCCAGCAGCCCGCGAATCGACACTGAAGCTTTCTTT.

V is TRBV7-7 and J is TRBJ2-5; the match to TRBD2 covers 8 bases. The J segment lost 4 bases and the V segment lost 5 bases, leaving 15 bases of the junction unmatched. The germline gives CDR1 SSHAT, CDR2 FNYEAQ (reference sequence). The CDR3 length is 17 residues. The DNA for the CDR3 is TGTGCCAGCAGCCTCCGACCTACGGGGGGGACACCAGAGACCCAGTACTTC. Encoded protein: CASSLRPTGGTPETQYF.

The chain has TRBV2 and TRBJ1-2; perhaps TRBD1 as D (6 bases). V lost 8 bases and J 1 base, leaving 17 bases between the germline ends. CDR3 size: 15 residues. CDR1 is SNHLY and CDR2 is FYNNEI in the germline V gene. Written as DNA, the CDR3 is TGTGCCAGCGCGAGTCAGGGGAATCTTAACTATGGCTACACCTTC. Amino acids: CASASQGNLNYGYTF.